The TCR beta chain under discussion was sequenced for a study of response to subunit inactivated influenza vaccine. A note on this clonotype: Its antigen remains unknown.

The study, taken as a whole, reports: Each seasonal influenza vaccination, the authors suggested, recruits few new T cells.

TCRdb redid the calling of the RT-PCR reads with MiXCR, one entry per CDR3 protein. The sample records fewer than 650,000 distinct CDR3 sequences, over 10% being singletons. This CDR3 contains 14 residues. Unmatched junction bases numbered 5, after V lost 6 bases and J lost 4 bases. Germline lookup yields CDR1 SQVTM and CDR2 ANQGSEA. This specimen was PBMCs from blood, taken 45 days after vaccination. The TCR originated in a man aged 50 or older who received an inactivated influenza vaccine. The rearrangement joins TRBV29-1 to TRBJ2-1, with 11 bases matching TRBD2. The CDR3 reads CSVLAGGSYNEQFF. The DNA of the CDR3 is TGCAGCGTCCTAGCGGGAGGTTCTTACAATGAGCAGTTCTTC.